The 18 T cell receptor beta chains below were found in one sample sequenced in a study of shared clonotypes between healthy human individuals. Some clones are missing from TCRdb's copy, which holds only in-frame ones; the method was immunoSEQ multiplex PCR. The sample records some 1,100,000 clones, about 80% being singletons. Sequencing was done on a sample of memory CD4+ T cells from PBMCs. As for subset: CD45RA-negative fraction. The receptors shown here come from a man between 18 and 35 years old in good health. Some clones in this sample may be carry-over from other donors' samples.

V and J are TRBV2 and TRBJ1-5, with D possibly TRBD1 on 5 matching bases. This CDR3 region has 15 residues. Trimming shortened V by 3 bases and J by 1 base, and 10 bases separated the two germline ends. Looked up from germline, CDR1 is SNHLY and CDR2 is FYNNEI. The chain's CDR3 is CASSEGGGSNQPQHF. The CDR3 bases are TGTGCCAGCAGTGAGGGGGGAGGAAGCAATCAGCCCCAGCATTTT.

The J gene is TRBJ2-3, the V gene TRBV28, with D unclear. Germline CDR1 MDHEN, CDR2 SYDVKM. Trimming stripped 6 bases from V and 2 bases from J, with 15 bases between. The CDR3 sequence is 15 residues long. CDR3 sequence reads: CASRQTPTPTDTQYF. The DNA for the CDR3 is TGTGCCAGCAGACAAACACCGACCCCCACAGATACGCAGTATTTT.

J is TRBJ1-3 and V is TRBV28, with 8 nucleotides matching TRBD1. This CDR3 comprises 15 residues. Germline CDR1 reads MDHEN; CDR2 reads SYDVKM. Trimming removed 6 bases from V and 0 bases from J; junction bases left unmatched: 4. The CDR3 spells CASRVTGGSGNTIYF. The CDR3 DNA follows: TGTGCCAGCAGGGTAACAGGGGGCTCTGGAAACACCATATATTTT.

The sample holds a few counts of this clone. The V gene is TRBV18, the J gene TRBJ2-7, with D perhaps TRBD1 (6 bases). Trimming removed 4 bases from V and 3 bases from J, with 10 bases in between. The CDR3 covers 13 residues. Germline loops: CDR1 KGHSH, CDR2 LQKENI. This CDR3 reads CASSQGTNYEQYF. The CDR3 coding sequence is TGTGCCAGCTCACAGGGGACAAACTACGAGCAGTACTTC.

The chain employs TRBV4-2 and TRBJ2-1; TRBD2 matches at 14 bases. This CDR3 is built from 17 residues. Germline CDR1 reads LGHNA; CDR2 reads YNFKEQ. V dropped 4 bases and J dropped 5; count of bases not matched to a gene: 7. The CDR3 region has the DNA TGTGCCAGCAGCCGAACCGGGACTAGCGGGAGTGACAATGAGCAGTTCTTC. Encoded protein: CASSRTGTSGSDNEQFF.

The chain uses TRBV18 and TRBJ2-2, with a weak D call TRBD2 (6 bases). Germline values: CDR1 KGHSH, CDR2 LQKENI. CDR3 length equals 17 residues. Trimming cost V 5 bases and J 5 bases, with 21 bases left between them. CDR3 in DNA: TGTGCCAGCTCAACACTTCGGACGGGAGAGTTAACCGGGGAGCTGTTTTTT. Protein product: CASSTLRTGELTGELFF.

This clone occurred once. The rearrangement joins TRBV30 to TRBJ1-2, with unresolved D. V lost 0 bases, J lost 6 bases, and 14 bases lay in between. The CDR3 is made up of 14 amino acids. The germline gives CDR1 GTSNPN, CDR2 SVGIG (reference sequence). CDR3 in DNA: TGTGCCTGGAGTGTTGAAAGGGAAGGGAATGGCTACACCTTC. It yields the protein CAWSVEREGNGYTF.

This chain links TRBV7-2 with TRBJ2-5, with a tentative D call TRBD1 (5 bases). Germline V gene lookup returns CDR1 SGHTA and CDR2 FQGNSA. The V gene lost 5 bases and the J gene lost 5 bases, with 12 bases spanning the gap. The CDR3 spans 13 residues. DNA of the CDR3: TGTGCCAGCAGCCCAGGGATTGGGGAGACCCAGTACTTC. Its translation is CASSPGIGETQYF.

This chain joins TRBV5-1 and TRBJ2-5, with D tentatively TRBD2 (5 bases). Trimming took 4 bases from V and 0 from J, leaving 13 bases between them. The CDR3 extends over 15 amino acids. From germline, CDR1 is SGHRS and CDR2 YFSETQ. The CDR3 spells CASSPPRTDQETQYF. CDR3 nucleotides: TGCGCCAGCAGCCCCCCTAGGACTGACCAAGAGACCCAGTACTTC.

The V gene is TRBV28, the J gene TRBJ1-1; weak D call: TRBD1 (5 bases). Germline V gene sequence: CDR1 MDHEN, CDR2 SYDVKM. There are 18 residues in the CDR3. Deletions cut 9 bases from V and 3 bases from J, with 29 bases between. CDR3: CARDNRGRPPSTDTEAFF. In nucleotides, the CDR3 is TGTGCCAGAGACAACCGGGGACGGCCTCCATCCACGGACACTGAAGCTTTCTTT.

This clone has a single count. The chain recombines TRBV9 with TRBJ2-7, with TRBD1 identical over 9 bases. J lost 3 bases, V lost 4 bases, and 8 bases had no gene match. The CDR3 covers 15 residues. CDR1 SGDLS and CDR2 YYNGEE come from the germline V gene. Here the CDR3 reads CASSPIPGQGYEQYF. CDR3 nucleotides: TGTGCCAGCAGCCCAATACCGGGACAGGGCTACGAGCAGTACTTC.

The rearrangement links TRBV20-1 to TRBJ1-1; 8 bases line up with TRBD1. Germline V gene sequence: CDR1 DFQATT, CDR2 SNEGSKA (reference sequence). The CDR3 has 11 amino acids. CDR3: CNVRGRTEAFF. The CDR3 DNA sequence: TGCAACGTCAGGGGGCGTACTGAAGCTTTCTTT.

In the case of this clone: A much larger clone sits a single nucleotide away, making a read error possible. Other nucleotide sequences from this sample produce the same CDR3. V usage is TRBV5-6 and J usage is TRBJ2-6, with no clear D. Trimming left V 4 bases short and J 9 bases short, with 17 bases between. Germline CDR1 SGHDT, CDR2 YYEEEE. The CDR3 runs 15 residues. CDR3 sequence: CASSLMDGMGNVLTF. For the CDR3, the DNA is TGTGCCAGCAGCCTTATGGATGGTATGGGCAACGTCCTGACTTTC.

This chain connects TRBV25-1 to TRBJ2-2; a possible D gene is TRBD1 (5 bases). CDR3 size: 14 residues. With 8 bases removed from V and 5 bases from J, the gap between germline ends came to 15 bases. Per germline, CDR1 MGHDK and CDR2 SYGVNS. The CDR3 sequence: CASAPFQGTGELFF. The CDR3 nucleotides are TGTGCCAGCGCGCCCTTTCAGGGAACCGGGGAGCTGTTTTTT.

The chain carries TRBV16 and TRBJ2-7; D is unresolved. CDR1 KGHSY and CDR2 FQNENV come from the germline V gene. The CDR3 contains 14 residues. Trimming removed 0 bases at V and 6 bases at J, with 12 bases between. CDR3 amino acids: CASSQSGVLREQYF. For the CDR3, the DNA is TGTGCCAGCAGCCAATCTGGGGTCCTACGCGAGCAGTACTTC. Full variable domain (outside the CDR3, taken from reference TRBV16 and TRBJ2-7): GEEVAQTPKHLVRGEGQKAKLYCAPIKGHSYVFWYQQVLKNEFKFLISFQNENVFDETGMPKERFSAKCLPNSPCSLEIQATKLEDSAVYFCASSQSGVLREQYFGPGTRLTVT.

This chain uses TRBV29-1 with TRBJ2-1; 9 bases are a match to TRBD2. V gave up 4 bases and J gave up 3 bases; unmatched junction bases: 4. Germline CDR1 and CDR2: SQVTM and ANQGSEA. CDR3 length: 14 residues. In nucleotides, the CDR3 is TGCAGCGTTGTAGCGGGAGTAGTCTACAATGAGCAGTTCTTC. Residues: CSVVAGVVYNEQFF.

Here the CDR3 reads CATSRTARGSYEQYF. CDR3 DNA: TGTGCCACCAGCAGGACAGCCCGCGGGTCCTACGAGCAGTACTTC. The rearrangement links TRBV15 to TRBJ2-7; D may match TRBD1 or TRBD2 (5 bases each). Trimming left V 3 bases short and J 1 base short, with 13 bases between. This CDR3 contains 15 residues. Germline loops: CDR1 LNHNV, CDR2 YYDKDF (reference sequence).

The chain combines TRBV5-1 with TRBJ1-3; D is possibly TRBD1 (6 bases). The V gene lost 4 bases and the J gene lost 2 bases, with 10 bases spanning the gap. Per germline, CDR1 SGHRS and CDR2 YFSETQ. There are 14 residues in the CDR3. The CDR3 sequence is CASSPGHPGNTIYF. The CDR3 DNA sequence: TGCGCCAGCAGCCCGGGACATCCTGGAAACACCATATATTTT.